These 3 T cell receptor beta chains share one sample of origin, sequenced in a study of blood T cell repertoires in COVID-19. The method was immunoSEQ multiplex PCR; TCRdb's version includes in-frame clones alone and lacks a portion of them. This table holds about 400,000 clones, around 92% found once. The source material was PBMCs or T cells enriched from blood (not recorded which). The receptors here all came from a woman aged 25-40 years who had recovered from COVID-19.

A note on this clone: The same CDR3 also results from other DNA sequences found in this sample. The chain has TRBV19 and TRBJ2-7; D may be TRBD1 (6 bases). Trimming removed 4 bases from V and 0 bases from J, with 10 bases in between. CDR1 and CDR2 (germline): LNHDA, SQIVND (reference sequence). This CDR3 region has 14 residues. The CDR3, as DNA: TGTGCCAGTAGTAGACAGGTGAGCTCCTACGAGCAGTACTTC. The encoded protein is CASSRQVSSYEQYF.

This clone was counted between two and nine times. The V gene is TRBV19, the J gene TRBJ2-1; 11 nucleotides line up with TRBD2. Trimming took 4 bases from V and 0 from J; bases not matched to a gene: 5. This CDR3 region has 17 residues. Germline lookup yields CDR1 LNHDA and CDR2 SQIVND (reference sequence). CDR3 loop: CASSTGTSGRSYNEQFF. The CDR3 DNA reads TGTGCCAGTAGTACGGGGACTAGCGGACGCTCCTACAATGAGCAGTTCTTC.

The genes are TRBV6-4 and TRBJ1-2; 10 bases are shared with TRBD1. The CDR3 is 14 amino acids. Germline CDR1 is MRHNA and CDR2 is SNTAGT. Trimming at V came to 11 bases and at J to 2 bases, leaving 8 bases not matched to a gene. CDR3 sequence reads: CAALRDRGNYGYTF. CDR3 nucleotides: TGTGCCGCGCTCCGGGACAGGGGCAACTATGGCTACACCTTC.